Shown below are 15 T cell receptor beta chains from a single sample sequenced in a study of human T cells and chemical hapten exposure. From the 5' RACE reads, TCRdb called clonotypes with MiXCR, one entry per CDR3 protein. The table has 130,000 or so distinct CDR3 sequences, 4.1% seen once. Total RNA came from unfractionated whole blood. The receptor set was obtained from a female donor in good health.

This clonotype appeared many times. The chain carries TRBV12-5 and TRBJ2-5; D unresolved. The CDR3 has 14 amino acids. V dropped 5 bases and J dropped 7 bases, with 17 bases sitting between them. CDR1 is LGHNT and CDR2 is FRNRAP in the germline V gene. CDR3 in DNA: TGTGCTAGTGGTCCCACAGCGCCTTCTTGGACCCAGTACTTC. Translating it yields CASGPTAPSWTQYF.

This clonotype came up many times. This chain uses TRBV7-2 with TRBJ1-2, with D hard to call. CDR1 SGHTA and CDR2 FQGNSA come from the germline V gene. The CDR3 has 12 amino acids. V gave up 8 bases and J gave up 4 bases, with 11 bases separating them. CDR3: CASSFRTYGYTF. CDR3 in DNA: TGTGCCAGCTCCTTTAGGACCTATGGCTACACCTTC. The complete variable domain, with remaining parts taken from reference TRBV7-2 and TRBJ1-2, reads GAGVSQSPSNKVTEKGKDVELRCDPISGHTALYWYRQSLGQGLEFLIYFQGNSAPDKSGLPSDRFSAERTGGSVSTLTIQRTQQEDSAVYLCASSFRTYGYTFGSGTRLTVV.

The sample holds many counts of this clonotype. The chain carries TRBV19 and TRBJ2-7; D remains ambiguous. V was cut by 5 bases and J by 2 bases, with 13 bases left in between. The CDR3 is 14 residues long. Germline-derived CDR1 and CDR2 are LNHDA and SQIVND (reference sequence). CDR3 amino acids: CASSRPGEAYEQYF. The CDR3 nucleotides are TGTGCCAGTAGTCGTCCAGGTGAGGCCTACGAGCAGTACTTC.

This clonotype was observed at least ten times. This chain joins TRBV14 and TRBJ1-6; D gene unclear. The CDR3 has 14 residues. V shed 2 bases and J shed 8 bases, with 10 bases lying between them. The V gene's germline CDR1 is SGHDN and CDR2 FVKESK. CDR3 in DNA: TGTGCCAGCAGCCAACAGCCAGACGATTCACCCCTCCACTTT. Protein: CASSQQPDDSPLHF.

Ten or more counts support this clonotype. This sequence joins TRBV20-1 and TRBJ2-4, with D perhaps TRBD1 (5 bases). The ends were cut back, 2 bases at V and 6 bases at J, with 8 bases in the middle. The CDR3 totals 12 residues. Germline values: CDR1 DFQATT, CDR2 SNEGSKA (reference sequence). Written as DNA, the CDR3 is TGCAGTGCTAGACAGGGTCCAAACATTCAGTACTTC. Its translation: CSARQGPNIQYF.

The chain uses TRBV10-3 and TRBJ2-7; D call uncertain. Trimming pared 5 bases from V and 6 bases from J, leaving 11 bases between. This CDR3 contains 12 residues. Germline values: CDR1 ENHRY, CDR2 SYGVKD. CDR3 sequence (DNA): TGTGCCATCAGTCGTGCAGGTATCGAGCAGTACTTC. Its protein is CAISRAGIEQYF.

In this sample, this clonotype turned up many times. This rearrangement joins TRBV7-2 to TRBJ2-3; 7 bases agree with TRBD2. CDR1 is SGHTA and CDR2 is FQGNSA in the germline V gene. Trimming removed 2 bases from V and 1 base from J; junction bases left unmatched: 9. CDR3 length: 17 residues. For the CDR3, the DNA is TGTGCCAGCAGCTTACTATCGAGTCGGGGGGGCACAGATACGCAGTATTTT. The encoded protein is CASSLLSSRGGTDTQYF.

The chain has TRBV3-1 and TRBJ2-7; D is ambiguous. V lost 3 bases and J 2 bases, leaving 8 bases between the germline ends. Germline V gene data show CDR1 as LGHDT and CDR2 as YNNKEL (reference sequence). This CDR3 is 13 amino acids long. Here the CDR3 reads CASSQGFPYEQYF. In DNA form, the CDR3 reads TGTGCCAGCAGCCAGGGTTTCCCCTACGAGCAGTACTTC.

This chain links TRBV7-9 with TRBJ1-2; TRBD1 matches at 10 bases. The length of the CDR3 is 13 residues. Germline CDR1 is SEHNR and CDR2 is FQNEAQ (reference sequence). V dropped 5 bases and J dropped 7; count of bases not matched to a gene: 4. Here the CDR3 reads CASSPGTGAGYTF. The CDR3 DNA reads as TGTGCCAGCAGCCCCGGGACAGGGGCTGGCTACACCTTC. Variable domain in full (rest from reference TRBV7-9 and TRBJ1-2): DTGVSQNPRHKITKRGQNVTFRCDPISEHNRLYWYRQTLGQGPEFLTYFQNEAQLEKSRLLSDRFSAERPKGSFSTLEIQRTEQGDSAMYLCASSPGTGAGYTFGSGTRLTVV.

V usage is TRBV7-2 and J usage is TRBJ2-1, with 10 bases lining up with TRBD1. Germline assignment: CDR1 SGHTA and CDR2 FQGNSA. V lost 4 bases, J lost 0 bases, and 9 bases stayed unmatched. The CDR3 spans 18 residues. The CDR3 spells CASSYRTGGITSYNEQFF. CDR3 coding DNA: TGTGCCAGCAGCTACCGGACAGGGGGTATAACCTCCTACAATGAGCAGTTCTTC.

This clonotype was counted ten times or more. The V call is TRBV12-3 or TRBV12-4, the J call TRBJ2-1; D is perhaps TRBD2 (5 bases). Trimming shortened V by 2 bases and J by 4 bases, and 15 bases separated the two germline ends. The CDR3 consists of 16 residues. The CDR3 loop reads CASSLSRAASYNEQFF. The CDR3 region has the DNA TGTGCCAGCAGTTTATCCCGAGCGGCCAGTTACAATGAGCAGTTCTTC.

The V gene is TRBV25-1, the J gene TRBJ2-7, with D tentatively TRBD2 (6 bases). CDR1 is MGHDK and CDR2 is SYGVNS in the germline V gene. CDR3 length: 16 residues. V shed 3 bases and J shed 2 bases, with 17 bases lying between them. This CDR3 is CASSDRGAGSTYEQYF. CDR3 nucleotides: TGTGCCAGCAGTGACCGGGGAGCGGGTAGCACCTACGAGCAGTACTTC.

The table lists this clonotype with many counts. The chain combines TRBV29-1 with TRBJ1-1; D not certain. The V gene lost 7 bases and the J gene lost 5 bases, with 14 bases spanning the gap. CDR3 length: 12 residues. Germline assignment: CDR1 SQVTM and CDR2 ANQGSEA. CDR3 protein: CSGKGGSTEAFF. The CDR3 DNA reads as TGCAGCGGAAAGGGTGGATCGACTGAAGCTTTCTTT.

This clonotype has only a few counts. The DNA for the CDR3 is TGTGCCAGCAGCTCAATAGGGGGGAGCCCGAACACCGGGGAGCTGTTTTTT. Its translation: CASSSIGGSPNTGELFF. The gene calls are TRBV3-1 and TRBJ2-2, with D perhaps TRBD1 or TRBD2 (6 bases each). Trimming removed 5 bases at V and 0 bases at J, with 16 bases between. The CDR3 covers 17 residues. The germline CDR1 and CDR2 sequences are LGHDT and YNNKEL (reference sequence).

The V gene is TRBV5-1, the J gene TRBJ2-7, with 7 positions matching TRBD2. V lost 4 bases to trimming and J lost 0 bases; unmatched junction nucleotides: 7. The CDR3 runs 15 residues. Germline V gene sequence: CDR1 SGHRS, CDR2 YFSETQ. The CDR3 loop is CASSPKTGGSYEQYF. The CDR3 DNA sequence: TGCGCCAGCAGCCCGAAAACGGGGGGCTCCTACGAGCAGTACTTC.